This T cell receptor (beta chain) was sequenced for a study of Tregs in tolerant kidney transplant recipients. Study-level information: Mixed chimerism was transient after nonmyeloablative marrow transplants from related graft donors. Study-wide points: This study did not directly address biological reproducibility. Some patients' samples used different primers over time, so nucleotide sequences weren't comparable. The small number of patients limits these findings pending further validation.

On this clone: Its antigen remains unknown. From the germline J gene comes the end of the CDR3, since the read stops 3 residues before it.

Produced via immunoSEQ multiplex PCR; TCRdb's table is partial and in-frame only. The clone table shows a few thousand clones, with the ten largest holding around 15%. The CDR3 has 11 amino acids. Per the germline V gene, CDR1 is WSHSY and CDR2 is SAAADI. Recipient PBMCs carried a CFSE label and met irradiated graft donor PBMCs for less than 7 days before FACS sorting. This rearrangement joins TRBV10-2 to TRBJ1-3; the D is unclear. This clonotype was sampled from a human patient who received a combined kidney and bone marrow transplant. The specimen comprised CD4+ T cells from blood cultured with allogeneic cells, sampled before the transplant. The sequenced part of the CDR3 DNA is TGCGCCAGCAGTGGAGGTAGCGGA. Translation gives CASSGGSG. The complete CDR3 reads CASSGGSGIYF.